The clone carrying this T cell receptor beta chain was seen more than once but under ten times. The target antigen is unknown. CDR3 size: 15 residues. V shed 6 bases and J 6 bases; nucleotides not matched to a gene: 6. The germline V gene has CDR1 MNHEY and CDR2 SVGAGI. The sample comes from a study of tumor-infiltrating lymphocytes in primary liver carcinoma. Study results and caveats: It was in tumors, not blood, that the top-250-clone fraction was significantly higher (p = 0.039).

RNA was extracted from whole blood without cell sorting, alongside germline DNA. Chronic HBV infection, which was untreated, was present in the patients. Prior to surgery, roughly 4 milliliters of peripheral blood were drawn. The researchers produced TCR beta cDNA from roughly 500 ng total RNA with a constant-region primer. Investigators got TCR beta libraries out of three nested multiplex PCR rounds, done with slightly modified ARM-PCR. TRBV1-TRBV30 forward primers and a C-beta reverse primer were used in the first two PCR rounds, which each ran for approximately 11 cycles. In TCRdb, the multiplex PCR reads were re-called with MiXCR into one record per CDR3 protein. The data hold 300,000 to 350,000 distinct CDR3 sequences, with less than 65% observed a single time.

Sequenced sample: peripheral blood. V and J are TRBV6-5 and TRBJ2-3; 13 positions match TRBD2. This TCR came from a man between 40 and 49 years old with primary liver carcinoma and hepatitis B virus infection. CDR3 residues: CASSWGLAGRDTQYF. The DNA of the CDR3 is TGTGCCAGCAGCTGGGGACTAGCGGGAAGGGATACGCAGTATTTT.